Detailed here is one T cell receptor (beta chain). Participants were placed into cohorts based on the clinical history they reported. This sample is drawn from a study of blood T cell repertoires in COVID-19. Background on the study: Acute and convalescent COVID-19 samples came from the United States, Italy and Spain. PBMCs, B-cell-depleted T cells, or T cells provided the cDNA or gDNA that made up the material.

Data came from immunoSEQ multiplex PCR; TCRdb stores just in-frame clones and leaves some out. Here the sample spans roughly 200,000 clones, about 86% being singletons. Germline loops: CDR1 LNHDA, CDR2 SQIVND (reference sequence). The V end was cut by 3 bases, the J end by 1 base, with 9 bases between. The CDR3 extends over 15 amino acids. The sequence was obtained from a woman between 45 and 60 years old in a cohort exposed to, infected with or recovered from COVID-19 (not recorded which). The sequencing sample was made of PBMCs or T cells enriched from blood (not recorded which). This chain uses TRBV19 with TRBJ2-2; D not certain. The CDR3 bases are TGTGCCAGTAGTATGGTTTCACAGAACACCGGGGAGCTGTTTTTT. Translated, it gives CASSMVSQNTGELFF.